This T cell receptor (beta chain) is from a study of T cells in Graves' hyperthyroidism and ophthalmopathy. Whole-study results and caveats: Blood shared most expanded thyroid clonotypes above 0.001. Prediction of ophthalmopathy progression came a median 6.5 months pre-onset.

The V gene end was trimmed by 4 bases and the J gene end by 2 bases; junction bases not matched to a gene: 15. The CDR3 is 19 residues long. The V gene's germline CDR1 is SEHNR and CDR2 FQNEAQ (reference sequence). To note about this clonotype: The antigen is undetermined.

Under 3 months was the duration of disease in ophthalmopathy patients, who also had a Clinical Activity Score of at least 3 and a NOSPECS grade of at least 4. The PBMCs were sourced from fresh peripheral blood (about 9.7 ml). Template material for amplifying TCR beta CDR3 regions consisted of RNA transcripts. The primer set for the first-round RT-PCR of the TCR CDR3 was HTBI. Each CDR3 protein is one row after TCRdb ran MiXCR on the multiplex PCR reads. The sample lists 390,000 or so distinct CDR3 sequences, roughly 14% occurring once. The sample comprised blood. The sequence came from a man between 18 and 29 years old with Graves' ophthalmopathy. The chain joins TRBV7-9 to TRBJ1-4; 8 bases are shared with TRBD1. The CDR3: CASSSEDRGKLWTNEKLFF. The CDR3 DNA sequence: TGTGCCAGCAGCTCGGAAGACAGGGGAAAGTTGTGGACTAATGAAAAACTGTTTTTT.